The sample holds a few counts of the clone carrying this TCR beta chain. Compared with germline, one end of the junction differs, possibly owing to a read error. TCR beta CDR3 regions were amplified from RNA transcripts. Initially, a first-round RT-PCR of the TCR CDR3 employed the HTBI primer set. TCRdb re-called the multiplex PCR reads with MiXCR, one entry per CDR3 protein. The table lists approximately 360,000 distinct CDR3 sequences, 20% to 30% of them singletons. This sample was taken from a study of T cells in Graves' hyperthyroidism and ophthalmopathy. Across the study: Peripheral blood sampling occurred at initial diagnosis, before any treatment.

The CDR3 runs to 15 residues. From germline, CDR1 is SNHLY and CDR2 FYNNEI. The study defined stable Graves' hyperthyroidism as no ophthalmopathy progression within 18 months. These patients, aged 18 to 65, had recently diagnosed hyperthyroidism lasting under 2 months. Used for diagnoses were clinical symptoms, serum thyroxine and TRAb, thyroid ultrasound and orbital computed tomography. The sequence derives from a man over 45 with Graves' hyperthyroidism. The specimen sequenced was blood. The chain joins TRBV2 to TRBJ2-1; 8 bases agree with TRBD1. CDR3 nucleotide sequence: TGTGCCAGCAGGGGTGCAGGGGGCTCTTACAGTGAGCAGTTCTTC. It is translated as CASRGAGGSYSEQFF.